This T cell receptor (beta chain) derives from a study of blood T cell repertoires in COVID-19. Study summary: From T cells, B-cell-depleted T cells, or PBMCs came the material, which was cDNA or gDNA.

V lost 6 bases and J 6 bases, leaving 9 bases between the germline ends. CDR1 and CDR2 from the germline V gene are DFQATT and SNEGSKA (reference sequence). The CDR3 length is 10 residues. Per the authors' pipeline: Nucleated cell number was recorded as an estimate derived from reference gene primer amplification. Repertoires were generated with immunoSEQ multiplex PCR, while TCRdb's copy carries only in-frame clones and drops some. The V and J calls and clone size are taken from that table; D and trimming were inferred from the DNA. The sample has roughly 250,000 clones, 70% to 90% seen once. Sequences were obtained from peripheral blood. The source of this sequence is a woman aged 25 to 39 with acute or convalescent COVID-19. This rearrangement joins TRBV20-1 to TRBJ2-7; no clear D. CDR3 coding DNA: TGCAGTGCCGTGGTAGTCGAGCAGTACTTC. Amino acids: CSAVVVEQYF.